This passage covers 28 T cell receptor beta chains from one sample sequenced in a study of OX40 agonist ivuxolimab in advanced cancers. Data came from immunoSEQ multiplex PCR; TCRdb stores just in-frame clones and leaves some out. The sample records tens of thousands of clones, 84% being singletons. Sequenced here: CD4+ or CD8+ T cells sorted from blood, sampled in a trial of the OX40 agonist ivuxolimab. Receptors originate from an adult with an advanced solid tumor such as melanoma, head and neck, liver or kidney cancer.

CDR3 nucleotides: TGTGCCAGCAGTTCACCTTCAGGGGCGGATTCACCCCTCCACTTT. Translated, it gives CASSSPSGADSPLHF. The chain joins TRBV28 to TRBJ1-6, with D possibly matching TRBD1 (6 bases). This CDR3 spans 15 amino acids. The V and J ends lost 4 bases and 8 bases respectively, with 15 bases between them. Per germline, CDR1 MDHEN and CDR2 SYDVKM.

The chain links TRBV15 to TRBJ2-1, with TRBD2 identical over 14 bases. The CDR3 loop spans 18 amino acids. Germline loops: CDR1 LNHNV, CDR2 YYDKDF (reference sequence). With V trimmed by 1 base and J by 0 bases, 2 bases remained unmatched. As DNA, the CDR3 is TGTGCCACCAGCAGAGGAGGGACTAGCGGGGGCTCCTACAATGAGCAGTTCTTC. Translation: CATSRGGTSGGSYNEQFF. Filled out from reference TRBV15 and TRBJ2-1, the complete variable domain reads DAMVIQNPRYQVTQFGKPVTLSCSQTLNHNVMYWYQQKSSQAPKLLFHYYDKDFNNEADTPDNFQSRRPNTSFCFLDIRSPGLGDTAMYLCATSRGGTSGGSYNEQFFGPGTRLTVL.

J is TRBJ2-4 and V is TRBV5-1; TRBD2 is a possible D gene (5 bases). The CDR3 is 18 residues long. V lost 0 bases to trimming and J lost 0 bases, with 16 bases between them. Germline-derived CDR1 and CDR2 are SGHRS and YFSETQ. CDR3 sequence reads: CASSLVAQSHLAKNIQYF. CDR3 bases: TGCGCCAGCAGCTTGGTAGCGCAGTCCCATCTAGCCAAAAACATTCAGTACTTC.

The CDR3, as DNA: TGTGCCAGCAGCCCAAGGGCGGGGACTACTGGGGCCAACGTCCTGACTTTC. Its protein is CASSPRAGTTGANVLTF. The rearrangement joins TRBV5-4 to TRBJ2-6; 7 positions agree with TRBD2. V shed 4 bases and J 2 bases; nucleotides not matched to a gene: 9. Germline V gives CDR1 SGHNT, CDR2 YYREEE (reference sequence). The CDR3 loop spans 17 amino acids.

This chain joins TRBV4-2 and TRBJ2-6; TRBD2 is a possible D gene (6 bases). This CDR3 is 16 amino acids long. Germline CDR1 LGHNA, CDR2 YNFKEQ. V lost 0 bases, J lost 2 bases, and 8 bases lay in between. The CDR3 DNA follows: TGTGCCAGCAGCCAAGATTGGAGGGCTGGGGCCAACGTCCTGACTTTC. Its translation is CASSQDWRAGANVLTF.

This chain connects TRBV5-1 to TRBJ2-6; tentative D call: TRBD1 (5 bases). Germline values: CDR1 SGHRS, CDR2 YFSETQ. Trimming took 0 bases from V and 7 from J, leaving 11 bases between them. This CDR3 is built from 15 residues. The CDR3 here is CASSLGDSGANVLTF. CDR3 coding DNA: TGCGCCAGCAGCTTGGGAGACAGTGGAGCCAACGTCCTGACTTTC.

The V gene is TRBV6-6, the J gene TRBJ2-2; TRBD1 matches at 8 bases. The CDR3 extends over 15 amino acids. V lost 4 bases to trimming and J lost 7 bases; unmatched junction nucleotides: 8. Germline assignment: CDR1 MNHNY and CDR2 SVGAGI (reference sequence). The DNA for the CDR3 is TGTGCCAGCAGTTCGATCACAGGGGGGAGCGGGGAGCTGTTTTTT. Amino acid sequence: CASSSITGGSGELFF.

For this clone: The junction differs from germline at one of its ends, possibly a read error. The chain joins TRBV11-1 to TRBJ2-2; maybe TRBD1 (6 bases). Germline V gives CDR1 SGHAT, CDR2 FQDESV (reference sequence). This CDR3 comprises 17 residues. The CDR3 loop is CASSPGQPFENAGELFF. For the CDR3, the DNA is TGTGCCAGCAGTCCTGGACAGCCGTTTGAGAACGCCGGGGAGCTGTTTTTT.

The chain employs TRBV2 and TRBJ1-4, with 11 bases that match TRBD1. V lost 8 bases, J lost 8 bases, and 7 bases stayed unmatched. Per the germline V gene, CDR1 is SNHLY and CDR2 is FYNNEI. The CDR3 runs to 14 residues. The DNA for the CDR3 is TGTGCCAGCGCCAGGGGGACAGGGGGGGAAAAACTGTTTTTT. It specifies CASARGTGGEKLFF. The variable domain in full, with the rest retrieved from reference TRBV2 and TRBJ1-4, is EPEVTQTPSHQVTQMGQEVILRCVPISNHLYFYWYRQILGQKVEFLVSFYNNEISEKSEIFDDQFSVERPDGSNFTLKIRSTKLEDSAMYFCASARGTGGEKLFFGSGTQLSVL.

The CDR3, as DNA: TGTGCCAGCAGTGAAAGGAGGGAGGAACAGAGATTAGGCAATCAGCCCCAGCATTTT. Translating gives CASSERREEQRLGNQPQHF. The chain recombines TRBV6-1 with TRBJ1-5; D gene uncertain. CDR1 is MNHNS and CDR2 is SASEGT in the germline V gene. This CDR3 is built from 19 residues. V was trimmed by 2 bases and J by 2 bases, leaving 22 bases between them.

The chain uses TRBV5-1 and TRBJ1-4; D is unresolved. CDR1 is SGHRS and CDR2 is YFSETQ in the germline V gene. The CDR3 contains 16 residues. Trimming pared 4 bases from V and 7 bases from J, leaving 20 bases between. For the CDR3, the DNA is TGCGCCAGCAGCCCGGGGTCGAGGAGCCCGGGTGAAAAACTGTTTTTT. Translation gives CASSPGSRSPGEKLFF.

The chain links TRBV19 to TRBJ1-2; D is possibly TRBD1 (6 bases). V lost 5 bases to trimming and J lost 2 bases, with 12 bases between them. CDR1 is LNHDA, CDR2 SQIVND, per germline (reference sequence). CDR3 length: 14 amino acids. Here the CDR3 reads CASSLGQGNYGYTF. DNA for the CDR3: TGTGCCAGTAGTCTGGGGCAGGGGAACTATGGCTACACCTTC.

The chain recombines TRBV5-4 with TRBJ2-2; 8 nucleotides agree with TRBD2. CDR3 size: 16 residues. Germline CDR1 and CDR2: SGHNT and YYREEE (reference sequence). Losses at the gene ends were 4 bases for V and 4 bases for J; bases not matched to a gene: 9. CDR3 amino acids: CASSPGGGRATGELFF. The CDR3 DNA sequence: TGTGCCAGCAGCCCCGGGGGGGGGCGCGCCACCGGGGAGCTGTTTTTT.

The chain links TRBV9 to TRBJ2-3, with D perhaps assigned TRBD1 or TRBD2 (6 bases each). CDR1 and CDR2 (germline): SGDLS, YYNGEE. V gave up 0 bases and J gave up 1 base, with 9 bases separating them. The CDR3 consists of 15 residues. The CDR3 sequence is CASSVGGAGTDTQYF. In DNA form, the CDR3 reads TGTGCCAGCAGCGTAGGGGGGGCCGGCACAGATACGCAGTATTTT.

The chain uses TRBV5-6 and TRBJ2-1; 12 positions match TRBD2. CDR3 length: 15 residues. The trim removed 8 bases at V and 3 bases at J, leaving 6 bases unmatched. Germline V gene sequence: CDR1 SGHDT, CDR2 YYEEEE. CDR3 bases: TGTGCCAGTTCGACTAGCGGGGGCTTCTACAATGAGCAGTTCTTC. Its protein product is CASSTSGGFYNEQFF.

The chain combines TRBV5-1 with TRBJ1-1; D remains ambiguous. In germline, CDR1 is SGHRS, CDR2 YFSETQ. V lost 2 bases to trimming and J lost 5 bases, with 16 bases between them. The CDR3 spans 15 residues. The CDR3 region has the DNA TGCGCCAGCAGCTTCTCAACGGGGTCTCGGACTGAAGCTTTCTTT. This gives the protein CASSFSTGSRTEAFF.

Comments on this clone: A junction boundary mismatches the germline segment, possibly from a read error. The chain recombines TRBV7-6 with TRBJ1-1, with D possibly TRBD1 on 5 matching bases. Germline CDR1 is SGHVS and CDR2 is FNYEAQ. This CDR3 has 14 amino acids. The CDR3 nucleotides read TGTGCCAGCAGTGCGGGGCAACTGAATACTGAAGCTTTCTTT. Protein: CASSAGQLNTEAFF.

Here the CDR3 reads CASSYRTEQYF. CDR3 DNA: TGTGCCAGCAGTTACAGAACCGAGCAGTACTTC. V is TRBV6-5 and J is TRBJ2-7; D not certain. Germline V lookup: CDR1 MNHEY, CDR2 SVGAGI. Trimming shortened V by 2 bases and J by 6 bases, and 5 bases separated the two germline ends. This CDR3 contains 11 residues.

The V gene is TRBV27, the J gene TRBJ1-1; D gene uncertain. The length of the CDR3 is 14 residues. V shed 2 bases and J shed 1 base, with 8 bases lying between them. The V gene's germline CDR1 is MNHEY and CDR2 SMNVEV (reference sequence). The CDR3 nucleotides are TGTGCCAGCAGTTTAACCCGGGGGAACACTGAAGCTTTCTTT. This translates into CASSLTRGNTEAFF.

The J gene is TRBJ1-2, the V gene TRBV7-3; D is possibly TRBD1 (6 bases). The CDR3 is 17 residues long. With 2 bases removed from V and 2 bases from J, the gap between germline ends came to 18 bases. Germline loops: CDR1 SGHTA, CDR2 FQGTGA. CDR3 DNA sequence: TGTGCCAGCAGCTTAGCCCCGACAGGAAGGTACAACTATGGCTACACCTTC. This encodes CASSLAPTGRYNYGYTF.

V gene TRBV6-5 combines with J gene TRBJ1-1; D not certain. The germline CDR1 and CDR2 sequences are MNHEY and SVGAGI. V lost 7 bases and J lost 8, with 20 bases in between. The CDR3 is 14 residues long. The CDR3 coding sequence is TGTGCCAGCACCAAATTCACTCGAGGGTCCGAAGCTTTCTTT. Residues: CASTKFTRGSEAFF.

This chain connects TRBV6-5 to TRBJ2-7; TRBD2 aligns across 8 bases. CDR3 length: 14 amino acids. Germline V gene lookup returns CDR1 MNHEY and CDR2 SVGAGI. The V gene end was trimmed by 2 bases and the J gene end by 2 bases; junction bases not matched to a gene: 2. The CDR3 DNA sequence: TGTGCCAGCAGTTACCTCGGGGGGGCCTACGAGCAGTACTTC. Protein product: CASSYLGGAYEQYF.

The chain links TRBV27 to TRBJ2-3, with D unresolved. Germline V gene lookup returns CDR1 MNHEY and CDR2 SMNVEV (reference sequence). The CDR3 runs 14 residues. With 4 bases removed from V and 7 bases from J, the gap between germline ends came to 15 bases. CDR3 sequence: CASSSSKGPYTQYF. CDR3 DNA: TGTGCCAGCAGTTCCTCGAAGGGCCCGTATACGCAGTATTTT.

The genes are TRBV5-1 and TRBJ2-3; D may correspond to TRBD1 or TRBD2 (5 bases each). This CDR3 is 15 amino acids long. V dropped 7 bases and J dropped 6 bases, with 21 bases sitting between them. Germline-derived CDR1 and CDR2 are SGHRS and YFSETQ. The CDR3 DNA is TGCGCCAGCTCCCTCCCCCAGGGTGGCGGGGATACGCAGTATTTT. It codes for CASSLPQGGGDTQYF. Filled out from reference TRBV5-1 and TRBJ2-3, the complete variable domain reads KAGVTQTPRYLIKTRGQQVTLSCSPISGHRSVSWYQQTPGQGLQFLFEYFSETQRNKGNFPGRFSGRQFSNSRSEMNVSTLELGDSALYLCASSLPQGGGDTQYFGPGTRLTVL.

This chain connects TRBV18 to TRBJ2-3, with D hard to call. The CDR3 runs 17 residues. Per the germline V gene, CDR1 is KGHSH and CDR2 is LQKENI. V was pared by 0 bases and J by 0 bases, with 13 bases between. The CDR3 DNA follows: TGTGCCAGCTCACCACCACAAGGATCCCCTAGCACAGATACGCAGTATTTT. Its protein product is CASSPPQGSPSTDTQYF.

The chain couples TRBV6-5 to TRBJ2-5; 7 bases map to TRBD2. The CDR3 extends over 16 amino acids. The V and J ends lost 2 bases and 6 bases, in that order; junction bases with no gene match: 12. From germline, CDR1 is MNHEY and CDR2 SVGAGI. The CDR3 spells CASSYGEGPSLQTQYF. The DNA of the CDR3 is TGTGCCAGCAGTTACGGGGAGGGCCCCTCCCTTCAGACCCAGTACTTC.

The chain joins TRBV5-8 to TRBJ1-4; 8 bases are shared with TRBD1. Germline lookup yields CDR1 SGHTS and CDR2 YDEGEE. The CDR3 consists of 14 residues. The V segment lost 4 bases and the J segment 7 bases; nucleotides outside the gene matches: 6. The CDR3 spells CASSQGQGGEKLFF. CDR3 sequence (DNA): TGTGCCAGCAGCCAAGGACAGGGCGGTGAAAAACTGTTTTTT.

The V call is TRBV5-1, the J call TRBJ1-3, with TRBD1 as a possible D gene (5 bases). Germline V CDR1 and CDR2: SGHRS, YFSETQ. This CDR3 region has 16 residues. Between the trimmed V and J ends, which lost 0 bases and 4 bases, there was a span of 14 bases. The CDR3 DNA is TGCGCCAGCAGCTTGGAGGGGCTTTTGCCCGGAAACACCATATATTTT. It encodes CASSLEGLLPGNTIYF.